This T cell receptor beta chain stems from a study of PD-1 blockade in classical Hodgkin lymphoma. V dropped 3 bases and J dropped 3 bases, with 6 bases sitting between them. The length of the CDR3 is 12 residues. Germline V lookup: CDR1 MGHDK, CDR2 SYGVNS. Libraries were prepared by immunoSEQ multiplex PCR; TCRdb keeps only in-frame clonotypes and omits some of them. This table holds some 38,000 clones, 76% found once. All trial patients relapsed after autologous stem cell transplantation. The TCR sequence derives from a human donor with classical Hodgkin lymphoma. V is TRBV25-1 and J is TRBJ2-7; D unclear. The input for sequencing was peripheral blood mononuclear cells (PBMCs), taken at baseline. The CDR3 loop is CASSDPHYEQYF. Written as DNA, the CDR3 is TGTGCCAGCAGTGACCCCCACTACGAGCAGTACTTC.